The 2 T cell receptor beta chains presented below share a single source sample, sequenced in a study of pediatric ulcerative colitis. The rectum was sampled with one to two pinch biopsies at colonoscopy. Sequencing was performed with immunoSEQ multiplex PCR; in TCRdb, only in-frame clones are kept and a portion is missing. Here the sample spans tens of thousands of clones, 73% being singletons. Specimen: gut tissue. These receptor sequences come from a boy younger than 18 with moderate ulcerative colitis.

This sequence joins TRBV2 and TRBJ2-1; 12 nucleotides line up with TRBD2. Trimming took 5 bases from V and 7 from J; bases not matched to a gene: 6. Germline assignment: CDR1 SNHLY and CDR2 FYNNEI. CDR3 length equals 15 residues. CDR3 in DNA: TGTGCCAGCAGTCTAGCGGGAGGGGCTAGGAATGAGCAGTTCTTC. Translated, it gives CASSLAGGARNEQFF. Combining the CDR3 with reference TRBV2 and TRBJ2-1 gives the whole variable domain EPEVTQTPSHQVTQMGQEVILRCVPISNHLYFYWYRQILGQKVEFLVSFYNNEISEKSEIFDDQFSVERPDGSNFTLKIRSTKLEDSAMYFCASSLAGGARNEQFFGPGTRLTVL.

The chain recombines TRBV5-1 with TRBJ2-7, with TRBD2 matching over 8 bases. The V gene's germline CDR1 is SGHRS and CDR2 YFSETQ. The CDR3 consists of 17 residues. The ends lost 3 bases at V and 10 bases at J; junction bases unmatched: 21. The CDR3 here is CASSSETFGGRLRGQYF. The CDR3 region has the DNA TGCGCCAGCAGCTCAGAAACCTTTGGCGGGAGGCTACGAGGACAGTACTTC.